Shown below are 27 T cell receptor beta chains from a single sample sequenced in a study of metastatic and nonmetastatic thyroid tumors. MiXCR was used by TCRdb to re-call the PCR reads. The repertoire includes 15,000 to 20,000 clones, 25% to 35% of them detected once, and about 16% sits in the top ten. Every patient was untreated before thyroid surgery. The sample was tumor tissue. Every receptor here comes from a female donor with papillary thyroid cancer or a benign thyroid nodule (not recorded which). Some clones in this sample may be carry-over from other donors' samples.

The genes are TRBV3-1 and TRBJ1-2, with 8 bases matching TRBD1. The trim removed 3 bases at V and 6 bases at J, leaving 6 bases unmatched. CDR3 length equals 14 residues. Germline V gives CDR1 LGHDT, CDR2 YNNKEL (reference sequence). For the CDR3, the DNA is TGTGCCAGCAGCCATTGGGACAGGAACGATGGCTACACCTTC. It yields the protein CASSHWDRNDGYTF. Full variable domain (rest looked up from reference TRBV3-1 and TRBJ1-2): DTAVSQTPKYLVTQMGNDKSIKCEQNLGHDTMYWYKQDSKKFLKIMFSYNNKELIINETVPNRFSPKSPDKAHLNLHINSLELGDSAVYFCASSHWDRNDGYTFGSGTRLTVV.

This clone was counted a few times. The genes are TRBV28 and TRBJ2-2; no firm D call. Trimming left V 3 bases short and J 6 bases short, with 2 bases between. The length of the CDR3 is 11 residues. Germline V gene sequence: CDR1 MDHEN, CDR2 SYDVKM. The CDR3, as DNA: TGTGCCAGCAGTTTGGCCGGGGAGCTGTTTTTT. Translated: CASSLAGELFF.

A note on this clone: A much larger clone differs from this one at a single base, so this may be a read error. Within the sample, other DNA sequences also encode this same CDR3. The chain employs TRBV10-3 and TRBJ1-5, with a weak D call TRBD1 (6 bases). CDR3 length equals 14 residues. Germline values: CDR1 ENHRY, CDR2 SYGVKD. Here the CDR3 DNA reads TGTGCCATCTGGGGGGGGCGCAGTGATCAGCCCCAGCACTTT. It codes for CAIWGGRSDQPQHF.

The J gene is TRBJ1-1, the V gene TRBV30; a possible D gene is TRBD1 (5 bases). Trimming cost V 3 bases and J 10 bases, with 18 bases left between them. Germline assignment: CDR1 GTSNPN and CDR2 SVGIG (reference sequence). CDR3 length: 13 amino acids. In nucleotides, the CDR3 is TGTGCCTGGAGCCTGGGGCGGGAGACGAGAGCTTTCTTT. Amino acid sequence: CAWSLGRETRAFF.

This clone was recorded a few times. This chain links TRBV19 with TRBJ2-7; D possibly matches TRBD1 or TRBD2 (5 bases each). V lost 1 base and J 2 bases, leaving 12 bases between the germline ends. The CDR3 sequence is 15 residues long. Germline CDR1 is LNHDA and CDR2 is SQIVND (reference sequence). The CDR3 DNA reads as TGTGCCAGTAGTATAGGGTCCGAGGGGCCCTACGAGCAGTACTTC. Amino acid sequence: CASSIGSEGPYEQYF.

A few counts support this clone. The rearrangement joins TRBV28 to TRBJ1-2; a possible D gene is TRBD1 (5 bases). CDR1 and CDR2 (germline): MDHEN, SYDVKM. This CDR3 has 12 amino acids. V was cut by 4 bases and J by 5 bases, with 8 bases left in between. The CDR3 is CASSSDTYGYTF. CDR3 bases: TGTGCCAGCAGTTCGGACACTTATGGCTACACCTTC.

This clone has a handful of counts. The chain carries TRBV7-8 and TRBJ1-1; no definite D call. The CDR3 length is 14 residues. V dropped 7 bases and J dropped 1 base, with 13 bases sitting between them. In germline, CDR1 is SGHVS, CDR2 FQNEAQ. CDR3 sequence: CASTLERGNTEAFF. The CDR3 DNA reads TGTGCCAGCACCCTCGAGCGGGGGAACACTGAAGCTTTCTTT. Based on the CDR3 plus reference TRBV7-8 and TRBJ1-1, the full variable domain is GAGVSQSPRYKVAKRGQDVALRCDPISGHVSLFWYQQALGQGPEFLTYFQNEAQLDKSGLPSDRFFAERPEGSVSTLKIQRTQQEDSAVYLCASTLERGNTEAFFGQGTRLTVV.

This clone was picked up many times. The chain has TRBV5-1 and TRBJ2-5, with D perhaps matching TRBD2 (5 bases). In germline, CDR1 is SGHRS, CDR2 YFSETQ. This CDR3 is 14 amino acids long. Trimming stripped 2 bases from V and 5 bases from J, with 13 bases between. The CDR3 nucleotides are TGCGCCAGCAGCTTCGGGGTGGGAGAGGAGACCCAGTACTTC. Amino acid sequence: CASSFGVGEETQYF.

This clone was found a few times. As DNA, the CDR3 is TGTGCCAGCAGTCCACGACAGGGGGGCTCCTACGAGCAGTACTTC. This translates into CASSPRQGGSYEQYF. J is TRBJ2-7 and V is TRBV6-1; TRBD1 matches at 9 bases. Per germline, CDR1 MNHNS and CDR2 SASEGT. The CDR3 is made up of 15 amino acids. J lost 0 bases, V lost 5 bases, and 5 bases had no gene match.

V usage is TRBV5-1 and J usage is TRBJ2-7; 7 positions agree with TRBD2. The CDR3 is 12 residues long. V lost 0 bases, J lost 6 bases, and 0 bases stayed unmatched. Germline CDR1 SGHRS, CDR2 YFSETQ. This CDR3 is CASSLASGEQYF. CDR3 nucleotide sequence: TGCGCCAGCAGCTTGGCTAGCGGCGAGCAGTACTTC.

Relative to its sample, this clone is medium-sized. J is TRBJ2-7 and V is TRBV27; 10 nucleotides line up with TRBD2. V trimming: 2 bases; J trimming: 7 bases; junction bases outside the gene matches: 8. CDR3 length: 15 residues. Per the germline V gene, CDR1 is MNHEY and CDR2 is SMNVEV (reference sequence). For the CDR3, the DNA is TGTGCCAGCAGTTTAGGTCTAGCGGGGGCCTGGGAGCAGTACTTC. This codes for CASSLGLAGAWEQYF.

This clone ranks as medium-sized. The rearrangement uses TRBV6-1 and TRBJ2-7, with TRBD1 matching over 9 bases. The CDR3 totals 17 residues. With V trimmed by 5 bases and J by 5 bases, 16 bases remained unmatched. CDR1 is MNHNS and CDR2 is SASEGT in the germline V gene. CDR3: CASSPTGTGYMSNEQYF. In DNA form, the CDR3 reads TGTGCCAGCAGTCCCACTGGGACAGGGTACATGTCAAACGAGCAGTACTTC.

This clone was detected many times. The chain links TRBV10-1 to TRBJ2-2; D tentatively fits TRBD1 or TRBD2 (5 bases each). The germline CDR1 and CDR2 sequences are WNHNN and SYGVQD (reference sequence). The CDR3 is made up of 17 amino acids. Trimming shortened V by 2 bases and J by 0 bases, and 13 bases separated the two germline ends. The CDR3 region has the DNA TGCGCCAGCAGTGAGAGTCTGGGGGTAGCGAACACCGGGGAGCTGTTTTTT. Protein sequence: CASSESLGVANTGELFF.

This clone appeared a few times. The CDR3 DNA is TGTGCCAGCAGTTACCCTAGCGGGAGGTCCCAGTCCTACAATGAGCAGTTCTTC. As protein: CASSYPSGRSQSYNEQFF. V and J are TRBV6-5 and TRBJ2-1, with 11 bases lining up with TRBD2. The CDR3 sequence is 18 residues long. CDR1 MNHEY and CDR2 SVGAGI come from the germline V gene. Germline trimming cut 2 bases from V and 1 base from J; bases unmatched to any gene: 7.

The table lists this clone with many counts. The rearrangement joins TRBV20-1 to TRBJ2-5; TRBD2 matches 8 bases. CDR3 size: 14 residues. V shed 5 bases and J 4 bases; nucleotides not matched to a gene: 9. Per the germline V gene, CDR1 is DFQATT and CDR2 is SNEGSKA (reference sequence). The CDR3 region is CSAGGGSGRETQYF. CDR3 sequence (DNA): TGCAGTGCTGGGGGCGGAAGCGGGAGAGAGACCCAGTACTTC.

Worth noting for this clone: A junction boundary mismatches the germline segment, possibly from a read error. As DNA, the CDR3 is TGTGCCAGCTCTCCACAGGGCGGGAGCACTGAAGCTTTCTTT. As protein: CASSPQGGSTEAFF. The chain couples TRBV18 to TRBJ1-1; perhaps TRBD1 as D (6 bases). The germline V gene has CDR1 KGHSH and CDR2 LQKENI. The CDR3 runs to 14 residues.

The chain carries TRBV6-4 and TRBJ1-1; TRBD1 might be the D (6 bases). There are 15 residues in the CDR3. The V gene lost 5 bases and the J gene lost 0 bases, with 13 bases spanning the gap. Germline loops: CDR1 MRHNA, CDR2 SNTAGT. For the CDR3, the DNA is TGTGCCAGCAGTTACGGTCAGGGGATGAACACTGAAGCTTTCTTT. Residues: CASSYGQGMNTEAFF.

At least ten counts were recorded for this clone. This rearrangement joins TRBV6-2 or TRBV6-3 to TRBJ2-3, with 8 bases aligning to TRBD2. CDR3 length: 15 residues. CDR1 is MNHEY and CDR2 is SVGEGT in the germline V gene. V lost 5 bases to trimming and J lost 2 bases; unmatched junction nucleotides: 6. The CDR3 DNA follows: TGTGCCAGCAGTCAACTAGCGGAGTCCACAGATACGCAGTATTTT. It yields the protein CASSQLAESTDTQYF.

Regarding this clone: At one of its ends the junction is not consistent with the germline gene, which may arise from a read error. This chain uses TRBV11-2 with TRBJ1-1; tentatively, D is TRBD1 (6 bases). This CDR3 has 15 residues. Germline V gives CDR1 SGHAT, CDR2 FQNNGV. The chain's CDR3 is CAISKGRGGLAEAFF. In nucleotides, the CDR3 is TGTGCCATCAGCAAAGGTCGGGGGGGCTTGGCTGAAGCTTTCTTT.

There are many counts of this clone. A much larger clone differs by one base, so this may be a read error. V and J are TRBV19 and TRBJ2-5; D is undetermined. Trimming left V 2 bases short and J 5 bases short, with 15 bases between. The germline V gene has CDR1 LNHDA and CDR2 SQIVND (reference sequence). This CDR3 has 15 amino acids. The CDR3 bases are TGTGCCAGTAGTATAAGTAGTCGGTCCTGGGAGACCCAGTACTTC. Protein sequence: CASSISSRSWETQYF.

V is TRBV7-9 and J is TRBJ2-7; no clear D. CDR1 is SEHNR, CDR2 FQNEAQ, per germline (reference sequence). V lost 7 bases to trimming and J lost 5 bases, with 12 bases between them. The CDR3 totals 12 residues. The DNA for the CDR3 is TGTGCCAGCACCAGTTGGGAAGACGAGCAGTACTTC. Its protein product is CASTSWEDEQYF.

V is TRBV20-1 and J is TRBJ2-1; D may be TRBD1 or TRBD2 (10 bases each). The CDR3 loop spans 20 amino acids. V was pared by 3 bases and J by 3 bases, with 30 bases between. The germline V gene encodes CDR1 DFQATT and CDR2 SNEGSKA (reference sequence). The CDR3 DNA is TGCAGTGCTAGGTCTCCGGACAGGGGGAGAGCGGGAGGGCGCTACAATGAGCAGTTCTTC. This gives the protein CSARSPDRGRAGGRYNEQFF.

As to this clone: Sequence at one end of the junction differs from germline and may be a read error. The V and J genes are TRBV6-1 and TRBJ1-2; D is uncertain. The CDR3 has 11 residues. Germline V gives CDR1 MNHNS, CDR2 SASEGT. As DNA, the CDR3 is TGTGCCAGCAGCCCCGGGAAAGGGTTCGCCTTC. This encodes CASSPGKGFAF.

The chain couples TRBV20-1 to TRBJ2-2; 7 positions match TRBD1. The CDR3 is 14 amino acids. Germline lookup yields CDR1 DFQATT and CDR2 SNEGSKA (reference sequence). The V gene end was trimmed by 1 base and the J gene end by 5 bases; junction bases not matched to a gene: 4. The CDR3: CSARGATGTGELFF. The CDR3 coding sequence is TGCAGTGCTAGAGGGGCGACAGGGACCGGGGAGCTGTTTTTT.

The chain uses TRBV14 and TRBJ1-2; D ambiguous. The CDR3 is 12 residues long. Germline-derived CDR1 and CDR2 are SGHDN and FVKESK. V was trimmed by 1 base and J by 5 bases, leaving 5 bases between them. The CDR3 loop is CASSQAGYGYTF. For the CDR3, the DNA is TGTGCCAGCAGCCAAGCCGGATATGGCTACACCTTC.

This clone was found a few times. A much larger clone lies one base from this, so it may be a read error. This CDR3 reads CASSRTSGGAQTGAQYF. DNA for the CDR3: TGTGCCAGCAGTCGGACTAGCGGGGGCGCGCAAACGGGAGCACAGTATTTT. The chain joins TRBV6-1 to TRBJ2-3; 13 nucleotides match TRBD2. The CDR3 has 17 residues. With 5 bases clipped from V and 12 bases from J, the junction kept 17 bases outside the gene matches. CDR1 MNHNS and CDR2 SASEGT come from the germline V gene.

This clone was found many times. V usage is TRBV25-1 and J usage is TRBJ2-1; the D is unclear. V gave up 3 bases and J gave up 8 bases, with 17 bases separating them. CDR3 length equals 15 residues. CDR1 MGHDK and CDR2 SYGVNS come from the germline V gene. The DNA for the CDR3 is TGTGCCAGCAGTGAGCCTGGTGACTTGTCCCATGAGCAGTTCTTC. Translation gives CASSEPGDLSHEQFF.